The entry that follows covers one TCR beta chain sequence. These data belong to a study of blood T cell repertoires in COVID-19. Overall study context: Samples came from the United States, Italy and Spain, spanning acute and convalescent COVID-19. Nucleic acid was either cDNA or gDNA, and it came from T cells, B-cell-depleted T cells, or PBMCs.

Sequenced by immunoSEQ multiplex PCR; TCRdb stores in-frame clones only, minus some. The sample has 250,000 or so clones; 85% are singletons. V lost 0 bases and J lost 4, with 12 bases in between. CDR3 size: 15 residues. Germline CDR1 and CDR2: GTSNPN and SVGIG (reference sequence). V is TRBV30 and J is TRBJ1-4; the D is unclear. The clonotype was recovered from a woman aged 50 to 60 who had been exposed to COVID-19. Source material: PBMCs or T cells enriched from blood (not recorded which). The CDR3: CAWSVPRGFNEKLFF. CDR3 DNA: TGTGCCTGGAGTGTACCACGGGGATTTAATGAAAAACTGTTTTTT.